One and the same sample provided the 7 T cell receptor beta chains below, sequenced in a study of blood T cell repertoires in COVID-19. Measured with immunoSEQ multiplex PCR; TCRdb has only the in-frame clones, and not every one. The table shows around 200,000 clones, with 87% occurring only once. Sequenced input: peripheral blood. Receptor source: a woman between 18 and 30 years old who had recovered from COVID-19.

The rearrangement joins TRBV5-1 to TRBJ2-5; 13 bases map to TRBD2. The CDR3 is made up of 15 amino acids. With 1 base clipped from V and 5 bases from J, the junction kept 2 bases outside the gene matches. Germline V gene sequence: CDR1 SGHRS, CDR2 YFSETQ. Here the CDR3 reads CASSLTSGGAETQYF. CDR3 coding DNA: TGCGCCAGCAGCTTGACTAGCGGGGGGGCGGAGACCCAGTACTTC.

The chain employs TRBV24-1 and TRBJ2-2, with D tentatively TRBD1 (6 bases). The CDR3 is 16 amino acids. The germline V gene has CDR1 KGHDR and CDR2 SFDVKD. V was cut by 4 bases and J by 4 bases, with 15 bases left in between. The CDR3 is CATSDPGQMFTGELFF. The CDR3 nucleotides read TGTGCCACCAGTGACCCCGGACAGATGTTCACCGGGGAGCTGTTTTTT.

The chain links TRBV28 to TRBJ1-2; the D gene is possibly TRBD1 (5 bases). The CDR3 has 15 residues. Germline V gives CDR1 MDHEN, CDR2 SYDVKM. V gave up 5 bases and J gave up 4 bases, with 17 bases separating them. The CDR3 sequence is CASSGGRQTPYGYTF. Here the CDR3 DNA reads TGTGCCAGCAGTGGGGGGAGACAGACCCCCTATGGCTACACCTTC.

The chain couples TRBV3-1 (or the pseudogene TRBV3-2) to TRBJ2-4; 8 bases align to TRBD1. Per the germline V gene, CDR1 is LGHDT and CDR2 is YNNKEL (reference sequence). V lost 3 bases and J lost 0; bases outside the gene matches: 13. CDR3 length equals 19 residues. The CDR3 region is CASSHPGSGQGRAKNIQYF. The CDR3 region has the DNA TGTGCCAGCAGCCATCCAGGGTCCGGACAGGGCCGAGCCAAAAACATTCAGTACTTC.

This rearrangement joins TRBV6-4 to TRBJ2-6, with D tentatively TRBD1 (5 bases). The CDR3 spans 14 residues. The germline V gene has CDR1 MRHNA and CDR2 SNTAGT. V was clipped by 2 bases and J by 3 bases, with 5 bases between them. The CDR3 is CASSDRGGANVLTF. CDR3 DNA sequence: TGTGCCAGCAGTGACAGGGGTGGGGCCAACGTCCTGACTTTC.

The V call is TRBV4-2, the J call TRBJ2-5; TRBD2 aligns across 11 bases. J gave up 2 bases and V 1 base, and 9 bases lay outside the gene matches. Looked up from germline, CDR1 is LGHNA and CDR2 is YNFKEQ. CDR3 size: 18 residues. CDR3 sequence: CASSQAIAGGPLQETQYF. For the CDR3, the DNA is TGTGCCAGCAGCCAAGCTATAGCGGGAGGGCCTCTTCAAGAGACCCAGTACTTC.

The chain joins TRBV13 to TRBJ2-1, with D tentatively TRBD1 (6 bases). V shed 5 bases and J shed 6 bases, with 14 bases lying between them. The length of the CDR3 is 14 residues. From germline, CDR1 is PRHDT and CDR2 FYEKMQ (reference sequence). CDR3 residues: CASSPSRGINEQFF. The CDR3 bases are TGTGCCAGCAGCCCCTCTAGGGGGATCAATGAGCAGTTCTTC.